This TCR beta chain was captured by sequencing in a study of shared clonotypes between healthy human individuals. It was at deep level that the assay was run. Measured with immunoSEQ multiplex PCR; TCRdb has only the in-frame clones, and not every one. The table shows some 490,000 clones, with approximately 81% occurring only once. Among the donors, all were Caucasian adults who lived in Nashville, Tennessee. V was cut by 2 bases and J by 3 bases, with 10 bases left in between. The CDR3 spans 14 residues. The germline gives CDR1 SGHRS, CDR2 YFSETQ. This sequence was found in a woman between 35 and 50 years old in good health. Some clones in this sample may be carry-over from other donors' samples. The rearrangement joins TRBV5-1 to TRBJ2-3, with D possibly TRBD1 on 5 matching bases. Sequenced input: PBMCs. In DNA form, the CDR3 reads TGCGCCAGCAGCTTTGGTCCAGGGACAGATACGCAGTATTTT. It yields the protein CASSFGPGTDTQYF.